This T cell receptor beta chain was obtained from a study of T cell responses to AZD1222 COVID-19 vaccine. Trimming removed 5 bases at V and 7 bases at J, with 16 bases between. Germline assignment: CDR1 MNHEY and CDR2 SVGAGI. The CDR3 covers 14 residues. TCRdb keeps only in-frame clones here, not all; method: immunoSEQ multiplex PCR. The repertoire holds 95,000 to 150,000 clones, with about nine tenths as singletons. The sequencing here drew on peripheral blood, taken on day 0 of AZD1222 vaccination. This sequence joins TRBV6-5 and TRBJ2-3, with D maybe TRBD2 (6 bases). This clonotype was sampled from an adult in good health. The CDR3 DNA reads TGTGCCAGCAGTCTGCAGGGTGCGGGGAATACGCAGTATTTT. This sequence encodes CASSLQGAGNTQYF.